Shown below are 9 T cell receptor beta chains from a single sample sequenced in a study of shared clonotypes between healthy human individuals. CD45RO-negative cells were positively selected for CCR7, leaving out terminally differentiated effector memory CD45RA+ cells. Sequencing used immunoSEQ multiplex PCR; TCRdb keeps in-frame clones, though not all of them. The top ten clones hold approximately 24% of a sample with about 700,000 clones, roughly 94% of them seen once. What was sequenced was naive CD8+ T cells sorted from blood. All receptors derive from a man aged 25-45 years in good health.

This clone occurred once. The chain couples TRBV15 to TRBJ2-3, with D unresolved. The CDR3 loop spans 14 amino acids. The V gene's germline CDR1 is LNHNV and CDR2 YYDKDF (reference sequence). The germline V and J ends were trimmed by 6 bases and 1 base, with 11 bases remaining between them. CDR3 in amino acids: CATRYSRGTDTQYF. The CDR3 DNA reads as TGTGCCACCAGGTACTCCCGTGGCACAGATACGCAGTATTTT. Variable domain in full (rest from reference TRBV15 and TRBJ2-3): DAMVIQNPRYQVTQFGKPVTLSCSQTLNHNVMYWYQQKSSQAPKLLFHYYDKDFNNEADTPDNFQSRRPNTSFCFLDIRSPGLGDTAMYLCATRYSRGTDTQYFGPGTRLTVL.

The chain has TRBV5-1 and TRBJ2-1; D is undetermined. Germline CDR1 reads SGHRS; CDR2 reads YFSETQ. The CDR3 contains 13 residues. The germline V and J ends were trimmed by 5 bases and 7 bases, with 13 bases remaining between them. The CDR3 bases are TGCGCCAGCAGTCCTGAATCAGTTAATGAGCAGTTCTTC. Its translation: CASSPESVNEQFF.

This clone was seen just once. V is TRBV10-3 and J is TRBJ2-5, with TRBD1 matching 8 bases. Germline V gives CDR1 ENHRY, CDR2 SYGVKD. The ends lost 11 bases at V and 1 base at J; junction bases unmatched: 9. The CDR3 contains 14 residues. The CDR3 bases are TGTGCCGCATCGACAGGGGCGATCCAAGAGACCCAGTACTTC. Its translation: CAASTGAIQETQYF.

The chain carries TRBV28 and TRBJ2-7, with 9 bases matching TRBD1. The trim removed 4 bases at V and 2 bases at J, leaving 6 bases unmatched. This CDR3 has 15 amino acids. CDR1 and CDR2 (germline): MDHEN, SYDVKM. Here the CDR3 DNA reads TGTGCCAGCAGTTGGCCCGGACAGGGGACCTACGAGCAGTACTTC. It yields the protein CASSWPGQGTYEQYF. The full variable domain, with the rest looked up from reference TRBV28 and TRBJ2-7, is DVKVTQSSRYLVKRTGEKVFLECVQDMDHENMFWYRQDPGLGLRLIYFSYDVKMKEKGDIPEGYSVSREKKERFSLILESASTNQTSMYLCASSWPGQGTYEQYFGPGTRLTVT.

This clone was detected only once. The chain is built from TRBV28 and TRBJ1-1; D gene unclear. The CDR3 is 15 amino acids. The ends were cut back, 6 bases at V and 0 bases at J, with 14 bases in the middle. From germline, CDR1 is MDHEN and CDR2 SYDVKM. The CDR3, as DNA: TGTGCCAGCAGCCCTCGTGAGGGCATGAACACTGAAGCTTTCTTT. This encodes CASSPREGMNTEAFF.

The chain carries TRBV27 and TRBJ2-3; D may match TRBD1 or TRBD2 (5 bases each). The CDR3 extends over 16 amino acids. The V end lost 5 bases, the J end lost 2 bases, and 17 bases lay between the germline ends. Germline V gives CDR1 MNHEY, CDR2 SMNVEV (reference sequence). This CDR3 reads CASSPSIGENTDTQYF. CDR3 nucleotides: TGTGCCAGCAGTCCATCAATAGGGGAGAACACAGATACGCAGTATTTT.

In nucleotides, the CDR3 is TGTGCCAGCAGCCCTACGTCGTTGGAGTCCGACGAGCAGTACTTC. Protein: CASSPTSLESDEQYF. This rearrangement joins TRBV27 to TRBJ2-7, with no clear D. The CDR3 runs to 15 residues. Trimming cost V 6 bases and J 5 bases, with 20 bases left between them. Germline V gene lookup returns CDR1 MNHEY and CDR2 SMNVEV (reference sequence).

V and J are TRBV6-1 and TRBJ2-2; D may be TRBD1 (5 bases). Trimming took 5 bases from V and 3 from J, leaving 13 bases between them. There are 15 residues in the CDR3. The V gene's germline CDR1 is MNHNS and CDR2 SASEGT. The CDR3 DNA is TGTGCCAGCAGTTCGGCAGGGCCGGACACCGGGGAGCTGTTTTTT. This codes for CASSSAGPDTGELFF.

V is TRBV4-1 and J is TRBJ2-7; 7 bases fit TRBD2. The V gene's germline CDR1 is MGHRA and CDR2 YSYEKL. The junction had 10 bases not matched to a gene; V was cut back by 1 base and J by 7 bases. The CDR3 is 15 amino acids. The CDR3 region is CASSQALAGGGEQYF. In DNA, the CDR3 is TGCGCCAGCAGCCAAGCATTAGCGGGTGGGGGAGAGCAGTACTTC.